This T cell receptor beta chain was identified in a study of CD8+CD57+ T cells in acquired aplastic anemia. The use of genomic DNA as template underpinned the TCR beta VDJ and CDR3 profiling. Using its own MiXCR run on the reads, TCRdb lists one record per CDR3 protein. The table has about 190,000 distinct CDR3 sequences, about three fifths seen once. This clonotype has ten or more counts. The CDR3 sequence is 14 residues long. V was clipped by 2 bases and J by 4 bases, with 9 bases between them. Germline V lookup: CDR1 MNHEY, CDR2 SVGAGI. The chain combines TRBV6-5 with TRBJ1-3; tentatively, D is TRBD1 (5 bases). This sequence was found in a human donor with severe aplastic anemia or a healthy control (not recorded which). The sequencing sample was made of sorted CD4+, CD8+, or CD8+CD57+ T cells (not recorded which) from PBMCs. The CDR3 reads CASSYQGEGNTIYF. DNA of the CDR3: TGTGCCAGCAGTTACCAAGGGGAAGGAAACACCATATATTTT.